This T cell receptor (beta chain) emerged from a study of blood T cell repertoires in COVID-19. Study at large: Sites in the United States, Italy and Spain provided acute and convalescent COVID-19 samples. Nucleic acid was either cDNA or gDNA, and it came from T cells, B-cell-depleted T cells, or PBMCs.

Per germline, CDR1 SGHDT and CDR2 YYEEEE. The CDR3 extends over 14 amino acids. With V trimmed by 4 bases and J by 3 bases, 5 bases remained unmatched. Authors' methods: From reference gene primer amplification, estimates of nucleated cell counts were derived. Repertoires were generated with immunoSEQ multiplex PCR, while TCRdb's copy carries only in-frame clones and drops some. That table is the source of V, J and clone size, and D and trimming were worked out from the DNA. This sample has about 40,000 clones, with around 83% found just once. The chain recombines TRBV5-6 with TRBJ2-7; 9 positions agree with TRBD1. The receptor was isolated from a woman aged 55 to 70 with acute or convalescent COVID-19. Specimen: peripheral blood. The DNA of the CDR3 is TGTGCCAGCAGCGTCGGACAGGGGAACTACGAGCAGTACTTC. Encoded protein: CASSVGQGNYEQYF.